The rows below give T cell receptor beta chains drawn from one sample of a study of beta chain features in type 1 diabetes. The repertoire was sequenced with immunoSEQ multiplex PCR; TCRdb's copy has only in-frame clones and lacks some. The sample shows 15,000 or so clones, 40% to 55% of them seen only once. Sequenced sample: stem cell memory CD4+ T cells from blood. Receptors were obtained from a woman aged 40 to 50 in good health. CDR3s include the opening cysteine and the closing phenylalanine or tryptophan. D genes are given only for firm matches. A clone size is listed for some rows: how often the clone was seen (once, few, many), or a class if it is expanded.

d_call | clone_size | j_call | v_call | cdr3_nt | cdr3_aa
TRBD1 | - | TRBJ2-2 | TRBV6-1 | TGTGCCAGCAACCAAGGGGGCAACACCGGGGAGCTGTTTTTT | CASNQGGNTGELFF
TRBD2 | - | TRBJ2-1 | TRBV11-2 | TGTGCCAGCAGTCGACTACGGCGGGGGGTCAAGCATGAGCAGTTCTTC | CASSRLRRGVKHEQFF
- | - | TRBJ1-4 | TRBV5-6 | TGTGCCAGCAGCTTGTACAGGGTAACTAATGAAAAACTGTTTTTT | CASSLYRVTNEKLFF
TRBD2 | - | TRBJ2-3 | TRBV10-1 | TGCGCCAGCAGGAGGGGGACTAGTTTCGGCCAAGATACGCAGTATTTT | CASRRGTSFGQDTQYF
TRBD1 | - | TRBJ2-4 | TRBV11-2 | TGTGCCAGCGGCAAGACAGGGGTGATGAACATTCAGTACTTC | CASGKTGVMNIQYF
- | few | TRBJ2-1 | TRBV6-5 | TGTGCCAGCAGTTCCCGACACCCATACAATGAGCAGTTCTTC | CASSSRHPYNEQFF
TRBD1 | - | TRBJ2-7 | TRBV11-2 | TGTGCCAGCAGTCGACAGGGCTACGAGCAGTACTTC | CASSRQGYEQYF
TRBD1 | few | TRBJ1-2 | TRBV18 | TGTGCCAGCTCAATTAAGACAGGGCACTTTGGCTACACCTTC | CASSIKTGHFGYTF
TRBD2 | - | TRBJ2-1 | TRBV28 | TGTGCCAGCAGGACACCGGGACTAGCGGGGGGACGGAGCTCCTACAATGAGCAGTTCTTC | CASRTPGLAGGRSSYNEQFF
- | - | TRBJ2-2 | TRBV7-2 | TGTGCCAGCAGCCGTAACAGGGTTACGAACACCGGGGAGCTGTTTTTT | CASSRNRVTNTGELFF
- | - | TRBJ2-7 | TRBV6-1 | TGTGCCAGCAGTGACCCGGGGGGCACCAGAACCTACGAGCAGTACTTC | CASSDPGGTRTYEQYF
- | - | TRBJ2-7 | TRBV7-2 | TGTGCCAGCAGCTTAAAGGGGGGGGCCCACGAGCAGTACTTC | CASSLKGGAHEQYF
- | - | TRBJ2-3 | TRBV6-4 | TGTGCCAGCAGTGACTCGATCTTCAGTTCCGATACGCAGTATTTT | CASSDSIFSSDTQYF
TRBD2 | - | TRBJ2-1 | TRBV7-2 | TGTGCCAGCAGCTTATCCGGTGGGCGGGGGGCCAGTAATGAGCAGTTCTTC | CASSLSGGRGASNEQFF
TRBD2 | few | TRBJ2-7 | TRBV11-2 | TGTGCCAGCAGCTTGCGGGGGAGCGACGAGCAGTACTTC | CASSLRGSDEQYF
- | - | TRBJ2-5 | TRBV5-1 | TGCGCCAGCAGCCGGGGACTGGAAGAGACCCAGTACTTC | CASSRGLEETQYF
- | - | TRBJ2-7 | TRBV27 | TGTGCCAGCCCGAATCGGGGGTCCTCCTACGAGCAGTACTTC | CASPNRGSSYEQYF
- | - | TRBJ1-4 | TRBV25-1 | TGTGCCAGCAGTGAATCTGGGCAGCATAATGAAAAACTGTTTTTT | CASSESGQHNEKLFF
TRBD1 | - | TRBJ2-7 | TRBV13 | TGTGCCAGCAGCCCAGCTCCTTGGCGGGACAGGGCAGTCTACGAGCAGTACTTC | CASSPAPWRDRAVYEQYF
- | - | TRBJ2-5 | TRBV29-1 | TGCAGCGTTGAAGCCACCACCAGCAGGGCTCCAGAGACCCAGTACTTC | CSVEATTSRAPETQYF
- | - | TRBJ2-2 | TRBV18 | TGTGCCAGCTCACCTTGGACAGCAAACACCGGGGAGCTGTTTTTT | CASSPWTANTGELFF
- | - | TRBJ1-2 | TRBV11-2 | TGTGCCAGCAGCTTAGCGCTAAGATCTAACTATGGCTACACCTTC | CASSLALRSNYGYTF
TRBD1 | - | TRBJ1-5 | TRBV6-5 | TGTGCCAGCAGTTACACAGGGACAGGGTTGGGTCAGCCCCAGCATTTT | CASSYTGTGLGQPQHF
TRBD1 | few | TRBJ2-7 | TRBV13 | TGTGCCAGCAGCCTGGACAGGGGGGGCGAGCAGTACTTC | CASSLDRGGEQYF
TRBD1 | - | TRBJ1-1 | TRBV2 | TGTGCCAGCAGGCTCCCCGCCGCAGGGGGTTTTTTGGGCGCTTTCTTT | CASRLPAAGGFLGAFF
TRBD1 | few | TRBJ1-3 | TRBV5-1 | TGCGCCAGCAGCCCTAAACAGGGGGCGAGCTCTGGAAACACCATATATTTT | CASSPKQGASSGNTIYF
- | - | TRBJ2-2 | TRBV7-2 | TGTGCCAGCAGCTTCGGTTGGAGAAGGGAGCTGTTTTTT | CASSFGWRRELFF
- | medium-sized | TRBJ2-1 | TRBV7-9 | TGTGCCAGCAGCTCCGGGATTATGGACAATGAGCAGTTCTTC | CASSSGIMDNEQFF
TRBD1 | - | TRBJ2-7 | TRBV7-9 | TGTGCCACCAACCCCCCCGACAGGGGTTCCTACGAGCAGTACTTC | CATNPPDRGSYEQYF
TRBD2 | once | TRBJ2-7 | TRBV5-4 | TGTGCCAGCAGCTTTAGCGGGGGGATTTCCTACGAGCAGTACTTC | CASSFSGGISYEQYF
- | medium-sized | TRBJ2-7 | TRBV23-1 | TGCGCCAGCAGGCACCCGGGGGGCCGTGCCTACGAGCAGTACTTC | CASRHPGGRAYEQYF
- | few | TRBJ1-5 | TRBV2 | TGTGCCAGCAGTTCGAAAGCAGGGTTTAGCAATCAGCCCCAGCATTTT | CASSSKAGFSNQPQHF
- | - | TRBJ1-3 | TRBV7-2 | TGTGCCAGCAGCTTAGCGCGGCCCGGAAACACCATATATTTT | CASSLARPGNTIYF
TRBD1 | once | TRBJ1-4 | TRBV7-2 | TGTGCCAGCAGCTTACGACAGGGGGGCACTAATGAAAAACTGTTTTTT | CASSLRQGGTNEKLFF
TRBD1 | - | TRBJ1-2 | TRBV5-6 | TGTGCCAGCAGCCGACCACAGGGGGGTTTCTATGGCTACACCTTC | CASSRPQGGFYGYTF
- | few | TRBJ1-2 | TRBV27 | TGTGCCAGCGGCACTTACGGACACTACAAGAACTATGGCTACACCTTC | CASGTYGHYKNYGYTF
- | few | TRBJ2-3 | TRBV4-2 | TGTGCCAGCAGCCAATATCGAGCCCAAGATACGCAGTATTTT | CASSQYRAQDTQYF
TRBD1 | few | TRBJ1-2 | TRBV5-4 | TGTGCCAGCAGCTTGCCGCTGGGACAGGACTATGGCTACACCTTC | CASSLPLGQDYGYTF
TRBD1 | - | TRBJ2-4 | TRBV5-1 | TGCGCCAGCAGCTTGGAGGGTTTAGCTGGAATGACAGGGAAAGCCAAAAACATTCAGTACTTC | CASSLEGLAGMTGKAKNIQYF
TRBD2 | - | TRBJ2-5 | TRBV29-1 | TGCAGCGTGAGGGGATTAGCGGGGGGGCGTGGAGAGACCCAGTACTTC | CSVRGLAGGRGETQYF
TRBD1 | - | TRBJ2-1 | TRBV9 | TGTGCCAGCAGCGAGGGACAGGGGTCCTACAATGAGCAGTTCTTC | CASSEGQGSYNEQFF
- | - | TRBJ2-5 | TRBV7-2 | TGTGCCAACGCCAGAGGGACTCCCGGAGAGACCCAGTACTTC | CANARGTPGETQYF
TRBD1 | - | TRBJ2-7 | TRBV11-2 | TGTGCCAGCAGCTTAGCACCGGGACAGCTGCTCTACGAGCAGTACTTC | CASSLAPGQLLYEQYF
- | - | TRBJ2-3 | TRBV6-5 | TGTGCCAGCAGTTACCCTACTAGCACAGATACGCAGTATTTT | CASSYPTSTDTQYF
- | - | TRBJ2-7 | TRBV11-2 | TGTGCCAGCAGCTTAAGGGACTCCTACGAGCAGTACTTC | CASSLRDSYEQYF
TRBD1 | - | TRBJ1-5 | TRBV19 | TGTGCCAGTAGTATACGACAGGGGGCTACACATTATAGCAATCAGCCCCAGCATTTT | CASSIRQGATHYSNQPQHF
TRBD1 | - | TRBJ2-3 | TRBV9 | TGTGCCAGCAGCGTAAGCGGGACAGGGTTGCATTTT | CASSVSGTGLHF
- | few | TRBJ1-5 | TRBV2 | TGTGCCAGCAGAATGGGGGGGGTCAATCAGCCCCAGCATTTT | CASRMGGVNQPQHF
TRBD2 | - | TRBJ2-3 | TRBV19 | TGTGCCAGTAGTCTACTAGCGGGGGCACCCACAGATACGCAGTATTTT | CASSLLAGAPTDTQYF
- | - | TRBJ2-7 | TRBV7-2 | TGTGCCAGCAGCCCCGGGGGCAGGGGGGAATACGAGCAGTACTTC | CASSPGGRGEYEQYF
- | - | TRBJ2-3 | TRBV5-4 | TGTGCCAGCAGCAATAGGGGTACAGATACGCAGTATTTT | CASSNRGTDTQYF
TRBD1 | few | TRBJ1-4 | TRBV6-1 | TGTGCCAGCAGACCGGGACAGGGATATGAAAAACTGTTTTTT | CASRPGQGYEKLFF
- | few | TRBJ2-1 | TRBV7-9 | TGTGCCGGAGGGGTGGGGCAGGGCGGCAATGAGCAGTTCTTC | CAGGVGQGGNEQFF